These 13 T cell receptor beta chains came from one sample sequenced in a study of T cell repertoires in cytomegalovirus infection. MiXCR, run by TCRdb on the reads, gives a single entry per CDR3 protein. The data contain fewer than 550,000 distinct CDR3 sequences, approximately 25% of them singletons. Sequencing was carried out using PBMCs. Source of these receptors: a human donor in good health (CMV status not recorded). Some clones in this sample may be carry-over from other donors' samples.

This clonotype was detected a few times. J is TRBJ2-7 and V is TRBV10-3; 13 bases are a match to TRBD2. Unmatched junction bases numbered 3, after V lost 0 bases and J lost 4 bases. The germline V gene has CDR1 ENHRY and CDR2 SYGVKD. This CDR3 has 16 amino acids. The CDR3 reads CAISESGTSGTYEQYV. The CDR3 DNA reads TGTGCCATCAGTGAGTCCGGGACTAGCGGGACGTACGAGCAGTACGTC.

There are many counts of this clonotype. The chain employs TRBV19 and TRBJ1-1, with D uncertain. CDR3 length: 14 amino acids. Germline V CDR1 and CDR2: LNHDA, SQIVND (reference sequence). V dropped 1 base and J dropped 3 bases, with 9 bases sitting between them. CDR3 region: CASSIVVADTEAFF. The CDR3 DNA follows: TGTGCCAGTAGTATAGTTGTGGCGGACACTGAAGCTTTCTTT.

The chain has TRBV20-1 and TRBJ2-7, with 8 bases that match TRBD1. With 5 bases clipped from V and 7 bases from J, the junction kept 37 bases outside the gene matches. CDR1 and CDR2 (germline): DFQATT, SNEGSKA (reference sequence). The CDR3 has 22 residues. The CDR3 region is CSAYPGGSFSGSATITRREQYF. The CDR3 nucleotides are TGCAGTGCTTATCCAGGGGGCTCATTTTCCGGGAGCGCTACCATAACCCGGCGGGAGCAGTACTTC.

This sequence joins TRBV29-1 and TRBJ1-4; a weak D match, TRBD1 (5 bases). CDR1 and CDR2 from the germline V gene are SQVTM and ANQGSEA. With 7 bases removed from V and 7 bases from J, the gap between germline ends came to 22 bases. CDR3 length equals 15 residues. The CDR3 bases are TGCAGCGCCGTAAAGCAGCTTTCTAGGGGTGAAAAACTGTTTTTT. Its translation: CSAVKQLSRGEKLFF.

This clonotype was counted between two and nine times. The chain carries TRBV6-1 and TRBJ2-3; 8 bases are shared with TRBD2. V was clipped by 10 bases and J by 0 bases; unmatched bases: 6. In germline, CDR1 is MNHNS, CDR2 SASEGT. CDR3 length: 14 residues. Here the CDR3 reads CAIPTSASTDTQYF. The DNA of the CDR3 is TGTGCCATCCCGACTAGCGCGAGCACAGATACGCAGTATTTT.

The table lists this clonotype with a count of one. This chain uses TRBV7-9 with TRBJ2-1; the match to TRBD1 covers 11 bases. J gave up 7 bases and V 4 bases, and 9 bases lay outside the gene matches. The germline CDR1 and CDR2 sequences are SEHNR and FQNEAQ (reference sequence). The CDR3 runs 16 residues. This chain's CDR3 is CASSSPLGTGGNEQFF. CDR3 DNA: TGTGCCAGCAGCTCCCCACTCGGGACAGGGGGGAATGAGCAGTTCTTC.

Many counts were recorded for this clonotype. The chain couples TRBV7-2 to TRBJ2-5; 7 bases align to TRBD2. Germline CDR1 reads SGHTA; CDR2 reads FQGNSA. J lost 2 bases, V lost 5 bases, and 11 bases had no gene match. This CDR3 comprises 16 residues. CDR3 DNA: TGTGCCAGCAGCCCAGAAGGCCGGCGGGGGCAAGAGACCCAGTACTTC. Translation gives CASSPEGRRGQETQYF.

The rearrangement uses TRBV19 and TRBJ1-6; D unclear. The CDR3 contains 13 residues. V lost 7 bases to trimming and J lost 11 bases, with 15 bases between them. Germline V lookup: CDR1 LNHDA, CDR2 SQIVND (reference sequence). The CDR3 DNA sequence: TGTGCCAGTACTGACGGTCCCGGTCCACCCCTCCACTTT. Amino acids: CASTDGPGPPLHF.

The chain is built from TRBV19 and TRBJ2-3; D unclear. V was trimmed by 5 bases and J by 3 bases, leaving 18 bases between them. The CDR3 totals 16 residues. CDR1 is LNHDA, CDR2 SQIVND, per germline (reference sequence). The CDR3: CASSLVATLSTDTQYF. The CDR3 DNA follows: TGTGCCAGTAGTCTAGTAGCAACCCTAAGTACAGATACGCAGTATTTT.

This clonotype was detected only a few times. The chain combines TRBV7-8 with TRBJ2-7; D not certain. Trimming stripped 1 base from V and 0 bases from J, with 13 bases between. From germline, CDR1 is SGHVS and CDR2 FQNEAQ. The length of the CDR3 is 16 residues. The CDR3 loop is CASSLGGLGPSYEQYF. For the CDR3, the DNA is TGTGCCAGCAGCTTAGGAGGATTGGGTCCCTCCTACGAGCAGTACTTC.

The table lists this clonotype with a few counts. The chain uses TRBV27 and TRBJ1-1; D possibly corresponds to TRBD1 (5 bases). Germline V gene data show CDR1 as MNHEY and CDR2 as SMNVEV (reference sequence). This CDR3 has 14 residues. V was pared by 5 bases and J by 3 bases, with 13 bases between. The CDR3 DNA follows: TGTGCCAGCAGTGGTCCAGGGAACTACACTGAAGCTTTCTTT. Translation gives CASSGPGNYTEAFF.

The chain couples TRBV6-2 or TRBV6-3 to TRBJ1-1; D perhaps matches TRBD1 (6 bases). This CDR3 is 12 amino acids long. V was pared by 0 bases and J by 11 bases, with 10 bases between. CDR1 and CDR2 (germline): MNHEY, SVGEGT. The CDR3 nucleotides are TGTGCCAGCAGTTACTCTGGGACACGGGCTTTCTTT. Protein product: CASSYSGTRAFF.

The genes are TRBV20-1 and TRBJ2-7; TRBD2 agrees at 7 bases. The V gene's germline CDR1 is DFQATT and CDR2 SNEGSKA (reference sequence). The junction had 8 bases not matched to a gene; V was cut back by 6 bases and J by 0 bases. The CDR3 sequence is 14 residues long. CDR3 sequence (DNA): TGCAGTGCCACAGCGGGAAGCCTCTCCTACGAGCAGTACTTC. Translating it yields CSATAGSLSYEQYF.